The 27 T cell receptor beta chains below all came from one sample that was sequenced in a study of Ad26.COV2.S vaccination and SARS-CoV-2 variants. Profiled with immunoSEQ multiplex PCR; TCRdb holds only in-frame clones, not every one. The table shows approximately 500,000 clones, with roughly 85% occurring only once. The treatment was: 15 to 20 received Ad26.COV2.S at low or high dose, single or two shots; five or six received placebo; per-sample allocation not given. At day 63 after the first vaccine or placebo injection, samples were drawn. The specimen comprised peripheral blood, sampled in a trial of Ad26.COV2.S vaccine versus placebo. The receptors come from a person aged 18 to 59 who received the Ad26.COV2.S COVID-19 vaccine or a placebo.

The chain is built from TRBV6-6 and TRBJ2-7; 8 bases match TRBD2. CDR3 length: 16 amino acids. V trimming: 2 bases; J trimming: 3 bases; junction bases outside the gene matches: 9. CDR1 and CDR2 (germline): MNHNY, SVGAGI (reference sequence). CDR3 sequence (DNA): TGTGCCAGCAGTTACCCAATTAGCGGGACTAACTACGAGCAGTACTTC. Protein product: CASSYPISGTNYEQYF.

This chain uses TRBV5-1 with TRBJ1-1; D remains unclear. Germline V gene sequence: CDR1 SGHRS, CDR2 YFSETQ. Trimming took 0 bases from V and 6 from J, leaving 12 bases between them. The CDR3 runs 14 residues. The chain's CDR3 is CASSLEVITPEAFF. The CDR3 bases are TGCGCCAGCAGCTTGGAAGTTATAACTCCTGAAGCTTTCTTT.

In DNA form, the CDR3 reads TGTGCCAGCAGCATCGGAGATACGCAGTATTTT. This encodes CASSIGDTQYF. The chain is built from TRBV13 and TRBJ2-3; D is uncertain. The germline V and J ends were trimmed by 5 bases and 5 bases, with 5 bases remaining between them. Germline CDR1 reads PRHDT; CDR2 reads FYEKMQ (reference sequence). The CDR3 spans 11 residues. The entire variable domain, with the rest obtained from reference TRBV13 and TRBJ2-3, is as follows: AAGVIQSPRHLIKEKRETATLKCYPIPRHDTVYWYQQGPGQDPQFLISFYEKMQSDKGSIPDRFSAQQFSDYHSELNMSSLELGDSALYFCASSIGDTQYFGPGTRLTVL.

This sequence joins TRBV6-7 and TRBJ1-2; 7 bases are a match to TRBD1. TRBV6-7 is assigned to the ORF class and has an uncertain function. J lost 0 bases, V lost 4 bases, and 8 bases had no gene match. The CDR3 length is 16 residues. The CDR3 region is CASSSGRQGANYGYTF. The CDR3 coding sequence is TGTGCCAGCAGTTCCGGACGACAGGGAGCTAACTATGGCTACACCTTC.

This clone was seen a single time. V usage is TRBV12-3 or TRBV12-4 and J usage is TRBJ2-7; TRBD1 might be the D (5 bases). Trimming removed 5 bases from V and 9 bases from J, with 14 bases in between. CDR3 length equals 12 residues. The CDR3 nucleotides read TGTGCCAGCAGTCAAGGGGTGGGCCCGCAGTACTTC. Its translation: CASSQGVGPQYF.

This chain connects TRBV24-1 to TRBJ2-5, with TRBD1 identical over 7 bases. This CDR3 is 14 amino acids long. Trimming cost V 7 bases and J 5 bases; bases outside gene matches: 9. The germline gives CDR1 KGHDR, CDR2 SFDVKD. CDR3 protein: CATRGQGVRETQYF. In DNA, the CDR3 is TGTGCCACCAGAGGGCAGGGGGTTCGGGAGACCCAGTACTTC.

This chain joins TRBV19 and TRBJ1-5; 8 bases match TRBD1. This CDR3 is 14 amino acids long. The V segment lost 4 bases and the J segment 6 bases; nucleotides outside the gene matches: 5. From germline, CDR1 is LNHDA and CDR2 SQIVND (reference sequence). The CDR3 here is CASSKQGDSQPQHF. CDR3 coding DNA: TGTGCCAGTAGTAAACAGGGGGACAGTCAGCCCCAGCATTTT.

The chain carries TRBV28 and TRBJ2-2; D possibly corresponds to TRBD2 (5 bases). Germline V CDR1 and CDR2: MDHEN, SYDVKM. CDR3 length: 16 residues. V was clipped by 3 bases and J by 3 bases, with 14 bases between them. The CDR3 DNA follows: TGTGCCAGCAGTTTGCTCGTCGGGGTGGACACCGGGGAGCTGTTTTTT. This translates into CASSLLVGVDTGELFF. The full variable domain, in which reference TRBV28 and TRBJ2-2 provide the parts outside the CDR3, is DVKVTQSSRYLVKRTGEKVFLECVQDMDHENMFWYRQDPGLGLRLIYFSYDVKMKEKGDIPEGYSVSREKKERFSLILESASTNQTSMYLCASSLLVGVDTGELFFGEGSRLTVL.

V gene TRBV18 combines with J gene TRBJ2-6; no firm D call. The CDR3 has 13 residues. Trimming took 6 bases from V and 0 from J, leaving 3 bases between them. CDR1 and CDR2 (germline): KGHSH, LQKENI. CDR3 residues: CASSYSGANVLTF. CDR3 nucleotide sequence: TGTGCCAGCTCGTACTCTGGGGCCAACGTCCTGACTTTC.

The chain couples TRBV28 to TRBJ2-7; TRBD2 might be the D (5 bases). V was shortened by 6 bases and J by 6 bases, with 12 bases between the two germline ends. This CDR3 contains 12 residues. Germline-derived CDR1 and CDR2 are MDHEN and SYDVKM. CDR3 nucleotides: TGTGCCAGCAGCCCCGGCGGACTCGAGCAGTACTTC. Its protein product is CASSPGGLEQYF.

The V and J genes are TRBV9 and TRBJ1-3; no firm D call. This CDR3 is 15 amino acids long. Per germline, CDR1 SGDLS and CDR2 YYNGEE. V lost 0 bases and J lost 6, with 13 bases in between. Here the CDR3 reads CASSVANDPLNTIYF. The CDR3 DNA reads as TGTGCCAGCAGCGTAGCGAACGACCCACTAAACACCATATATTTT.

The J gene is TRBJ2-1, the V gene TRBV7-2, with TRBD2 identical over 7 bases. Looked up from germline, CDR1 is SGHTA and CDR2 is FQGNSA. The CDR3 is made up of 16 amino acids. The V segment lost 1 base and the J segment 2 bases; nucleotides outside the gene matches: 5. This CDR3 is CASSLVSSGPYNEQFF. As DNA, the CDR3 is TGTGCCAGCAGCTTAGTATCTAGCGGACCCTACAATGAGCAGTTCTTC.

The chain combines TRBV28 with TRBJ2-1, with TRBD1 matching 9 bases. Looked up from germline, CDR1 is MDHEN and CDR2 is SYDVKM. This CDR3 has 14 amino acids. Losses at the gene ends were 7 bases for V and 7 bases for J; bases not matched to a gene: 8. The chain's CDR3 is CASIKTGGWNEQFF. The CDR3 nucleotides are TGTGCCAGCATAAAAACAGGGGGCTGGAATGAGCAGTTCTTC.

The chain employs TRBV24-1 and TRBJ2-2; D is uncertain. CDR1 KGHDR and CDR2 SFDVKD come from the germline V gene. This CDR3 contains 16 residues. Trimming cost V 4 bases and J 0 bases, with 11 bases left between them. CDR3 sequence (DNA): TGTGCCACCAGTGACAGCTACCTCGCGAACACCGGGGAGCTGTTTTTT. Its protein is CATSDSYLANTGELFF.

This chain joins TRBV5-4 and TRBJ1-1; no firm D call. CDR1 is SGHNT, CDR2 YYREEE, per germline (reference sequence). Trimming shortened V by 2 bases and J by 6 bases, and 11 bases separated the two germline ends. The CDR3 has 13 amino acids. DNA of the CDR3: TGTGCCAGCAGCTTAATTGGCGGAGCTGAAGCTTTCTTT. Translated, it gives CASSLIGGAEAFF.

The CDR3 coding sequence is TGTGCCAGCAGTCAAGGCGGGAGGGCCGCCGAGCAGTACTTC. This gives the protein CASSQGGRAAEQYF. The V and J genes are TRBV28 and TRBJ2-7; 9 positions match TRBD2. V was clipped by 5 bases and J by 6 bases; unmatched bases: 8. CDR3 length: 14 residues. Per germline, CDR1 MDHEN and CDR2 SYDVKM. Complete variable domain (other parts from reference TRBV28 and TRBJ2-7): DVKVTQSSRYLVKRTGEKVFLECVQDMDHENMFWYRQDPGLGLRLIYFSYDVKMKEKGDIPEGYSVSREKKERFSLILESASTNQTSMYLCASSQGGRAAEQYFGPGTRLTVT.

The chain has TRBV4-3 and TRBJ1-1, with D possibly TRBD1 on 6 matching bases. This CDR3 is 16 amino acids long. Trimming stripped 0 bases from V and 0 bases from J, with 11 bases between. Germline lookup yields CDR1 LGHNA and CDR2 YSLEER. The CDR3 DNA is TGCGCCAGCAGCCAAGATCCTCAGGGGATGAACACTGAAGCTTTCTTT. This translates into CASSQDPQGMNTEAFF.

This clone was picked up a small number of times. The gene calls are TRBV10-2 and TRBJ1-2; D ambiguous. Trimming shortened V by 7 bases and J by 5 bases, and 14 bases separated the two germline ends. The CDR3 is 13 amino acids. Germline lookup yields CDR1 WSHSY and CDR2 SAAADI. This CDR3 reads CASTEADSYGYTF. CDR3 coding DNA: TGCGCCAGCACCGAGGCGGACTCTTATGGCTACACCTTC.

The chain is built from TRBV5-4 and TRBJ2-7; 8 bases are shared with TRBD2. CDR3 length: 14 amino acids. Trimming took 1 base from V and 5 from J; bases not matched to a gene: 5. Germline V gives CDR1 SGHNT, CDR2 YYREEE (reference sequence). CDR3 sequence (DNA): TGTGCCAGCAGCTTGAGCGGGAGTGGGGACGAGCAGTACTTC. Translation: CASSLSGSGDEQYF.

This clone is a singleton in its sample. The V call is TRBV11-2, the J call TRBJ2-3; TRBD2 aligns across 12 bases. The CDR3 is 18 residues long. The junction had 9 bases not matched to a gene; V was cut back by 5 bases and J by 0 bases. Germline V gives CDR1 SGHAT, CDR2 FQNNGV. This CDR3 is CASSTLGGTSGSTDTQYF. The CDR3 DNA sequence: TGTGCCAGCAGCACACTGGGGGGGACTAGCGGGAGCACAGATACGCAGTATTTT.

The rearrangement joins TRBV19 to TRBJ2-7; D possibly corresponds to TRBD1 (6 bases). The germline CDR1 and CDR2 sequences are LNHDA and SQIVND (reference sequence). Trimming left V 5 bases short and J 4 bases short, with 18 bases between. The CDR3 totals 15 residues. The CDR3 reads CASSPRTAAGYEQYF. The CDR3 bases are TGTGCCAGTAGTCCACGGACAGCTGCTGGGTACGAGCAGTACTTC.

The rearrangement links TRBV20-1 to TRBJ1-2, with 7 nucleotides matching TRBD1. Trimming cost V 3 bases and J 7 bases; bases outside gene matches: 14. Per the germline V gene, CDR1 is DFQATT and CDR2 is SNEGSKA (reference sequence). The CDR3 loop spans 15 amino acids. CDR3 region: CSASSEGAGIGGYTF. The CDR3, as DNA: TGCAGTGCTAGTTCCGAGGGGGCTGGAATAGGTGGCTACACCTTC.

The CDR3 coding sequence is TGTGCCAGCAGCTCAGAGGGCAGGGGCTACGAGCAGTACTTC. Encoded protein: CASSSEGRGYEQYF. The chain joins TRBV7-9 to TRBJ2-7; tentatively, D is TRBD1 (6 bases). The CDR3 covers 14 residues. Germline loops: CDR1 SEHNR, CDR2 FQNEAQ (reference sequence). V gave up 4 bases and J gave up 3 bases, with 13 bases separating them. The variable domain in full, with the rest retrieved from reference TRBV7-9 and TRBJ2-7, is DTGVSQNPRHKITKRGQNVTFRCDPISEHNRLYWYRQTLGQGPEFLTYFQNEAQLEKSRLLSDRFSAERPKGSFSTLEIQRTEQGDSAMYLCASSSEGRGYEQYFGPGTRLTVT.

This clone was counted a few times. The chain links TRBV28 to TRBJ1-2; a weak D match, TRBD1 (5 bases). Germline CDR1 reads MDHEN; CDR2 reads SYDVKM. The CDR3 extends over 12 amino acids. Trimming pared 7 bases from V and 6 bases from J, leaving 12 bases between. The CDR3, as DNA: TGTGCCAGCACCAGGCAGGGCGATGGCTACACCTTC. Residues: CASTRQGDGYTF.

The chain couples TRBV7-3 to TRBJ2-3, with D perhaps TRBD2 (6 bases). The germline gives CDR1 SGHTA, CDR2 FQGTGA. The length of the CDR3 is 14 residues. The V gene lost 2 bases and the J gene lost 6 bases, with 12 bases spanning the gap. This CDR3 is CASSLLGRWDTQYF. In DNA, the CDR3 is TGTGCCAGCAGCTTACTTGGGAGGTGGGATACGCAGTATTTT. Based on the CDR3 plus reference TRBV7-3 and TRBJ2-3, the full variable domain is GAGVSQTPSNKVTEKGKYVELRCDPISGHTALYWYRQSLGQGPEFLIYFQGTGAADDSGLPNDRFFAVRPEGSVSTLKIQRTERGDSAVYLCASSLLGRWDTQYFGPGTRLTVL.

The genes are TRBV28 and TRBJ2-1; D perhaps matches TRBD1 (5 bases). The CDR3 is made up of 11 amino acids. Germline CDR1 MDHEN, CDR2 SYDVKM. Between the trimmed V and J ends, which lost 5 bases and 11 bases, there was a span of 10 bases. CDR3 DNA sequence: TGTGCCAGCAGTACCAACAGGAAGCAGTTCTTC. Its protein is CASSTNRKQFF. Full variable domain (outside the CDR3, taken from reference TRBV28 and TRBJ2-1): DVKVTQSSRYLVKRTGEKVFLECVQDMDHENMFWYRQDPGLGLRLIYFSYDVKMKEKGDIPEGYSVSREKKERFSLILESASTNQTSMYLCASSTNRKQFFGPGTRLTVL.

The chain recombines TRBV5-6 with TRBJ1-3, with D unclear. The V and J ends lost 0 bases and 0 bases respectively, with 13 bases between them. CDR1 and CDR2 from the germline V gene are SGHDT and YYEEEE. The length of the CDR3 is 17 residues. The CDR3 region is CASSLGGWAGSGNTIYF. DNA for the CDR3: TGTGCCAGCAGCTTGGGAGGTTGGGCAGGCTCTGGAAACACCATATATTTT.